The present TCR beta chain was sequenced within a study of cytomegalovirus exposure and HLA in healthy donors. General study points: TCR sequences were mostly rare, though some public TCRs occurred in many donors.

PCR was performed using 60 Vbeta and 13 Jbeta primers. Produced via immunoSEQ multiplex PCR; TCRdb's table is partial and in-frame only. The sample contains some 80,000 clones, more than 60% of which appear only once. This clone occurred once. Its antigen is unidentified. The length of the CDR3 is 12 residues. Trimming removed 1 base at V and 5 bases at J, with 8 bases between. CDR1 SQVTM and CDR2 ANQGSEA come from the germline V gene. It was healthy bone marrow donors who served as donors. This clonotype was obtained from a man aged 18 to 30 in good health and CMV-seropositive. The specimen sequenced was PBMCs. The chain carries TRBV29-1 and TRBJ1-2; the D gene is possibly TRBD1 (5 bases). CDR3 sequence: CSVEATEYGYTF. The CDR3 DNA reads as TGCAGCGTTGAAGCGACAGAGTATGGCTACACCTTC.